This T cell receptor (beta chain) stems from a study of radiotherapy plus CTLA-4 blockade in lung cancer. About the study: Disease control was achieved by approximately 30% of patients, and objective responses by about 17%.

Some clones are missing from TCRdb's copy, which holds only in-frame ones; the method was immunoSEQ multiplex PCR. Of roughly 100,000 clones in the sample, over 65% were seen once. Enrolled patients, whose metastatic non-small-cell lung cancer was chemo-refractory, received focal radiation plus CTLA-4 blockade with ipilimumab. Germline V gene sequence: CDR1 SGHRS, CDR2 YFSETQ. The CDR3 length is 15 residues. Between the trimmed V and J ends, which lost 4 bases and 2 bases, there was a span of 15 bases. The gene calls are TRBV5-1 and TRBJ2-5; D remains ambiguous. This TCR was sampled from a human donor with non-small cell lung cancer that progressed on radiotherapy plus ipilimumab. Some clones in this sample may be carry-over from other donors' samples. The sample consisted of peripheral blood, taken from a patient treated with radiotherapy plus ipilimumab. This chain's CDR3 is CASSLTPGSQETQYF. For the CDR3, the DNA is TGCGCCAGCAGCCTCACGCCTGGCTCGCAAGAGACCCAGTACTTC.